This T cell receptor (beta chain) was documented in a study of T cells in Graves' hyperthyroidism and ophthalmopathy. Study-wide context: At initial diagnosis, before any treatment had begun, peripheral blood was obtained.

The V gene's germline CDR1 is MDHEN and CDR2 SYDVKM. With 6 bases removed from V and 1 base from J, the gap between germline ends came to 16 bases. This CDR3 has 16 amino acids. This clonotype has ten or more counts. Regions amplified from RNA transcripts were the TCR beta CDR3 regions. First-round RT-PCR of the TCR CDR3 relied on the HTBI primer set. TCRdb fed the multiplex PCR reads into MiXCR, producing one record per CDR3 protein. Among some 690,000 distinct CDR3 sequences listed, roughly 17% were seen once. This receptor was identified in a man aged 50 to 59 with Graves' hyperthyroidism. The rearrangement joins TRBV28 to TRBJ1-5; D is possibly TRBD1 (6 bases). The source material was blood. The CDR3 region is CASRIGGGRSNQPQHF. In DNA, the CDR3 is TGTGCCAGCAGGATTGGAGGGGGAAGAAGCAATCAGCCCCAGCATTTT.